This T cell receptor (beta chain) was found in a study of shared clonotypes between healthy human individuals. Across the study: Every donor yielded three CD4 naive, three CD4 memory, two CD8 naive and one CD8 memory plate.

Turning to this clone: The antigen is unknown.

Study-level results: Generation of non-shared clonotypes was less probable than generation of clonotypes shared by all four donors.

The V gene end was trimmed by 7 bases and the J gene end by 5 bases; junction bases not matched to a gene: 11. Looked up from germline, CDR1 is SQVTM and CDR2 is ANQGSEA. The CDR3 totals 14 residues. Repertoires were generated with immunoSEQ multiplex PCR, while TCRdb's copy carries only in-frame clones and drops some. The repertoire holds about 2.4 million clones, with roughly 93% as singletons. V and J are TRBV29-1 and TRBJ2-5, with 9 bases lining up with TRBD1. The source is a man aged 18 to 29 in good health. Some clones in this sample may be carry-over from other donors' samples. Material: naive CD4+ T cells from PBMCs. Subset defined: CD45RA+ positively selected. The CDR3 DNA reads TGCAGCGCCCGACGGGGGACAGGGATGGAGACCCAGTACTTC. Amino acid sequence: CSARRGTGMETQYF.